The 16 T cell receptor beta chains below were found in one sample sequenced in a study of shared clonotypes between healthy human individuals. This table comes from immunoSEQ multiplex PCR, and its TCRdb copy is limited to in-frame clones, with some not included. This repertoire shows about 2 million clones, roughly 94% found once; its top ten account for under 0.15%. The sequenced material came from naive CD4+ T cells sorted from blood. Regarding subset: CD45RA+ positively selected. These receptors all stem from a man younger than 35 in good health.

This CDR3 is CATADSHSNQPQHF. The DNA for the CDR3 is TGTGCCACCGCGGACAGTCATAGCAATCAGCCCCAGCATTTT. This chain uses TRBV2 with TRBJ1-5; D might be TRBD1 (6 bases). V was cut by 10 bases and J by 0 bases, with 13 bases left in between. This CDR3 has 14 residues. Germline V gene data show CDR1 as SNHLY and CDR2 as FYNNEI.

Written as DNA, the CDR3 is TGTGCCAGTAGTATAGTTCCGGGGTATAGCAATCAGCCCCAGCATTTT. Translated, it gives CASSIVPGYSNQPQHF. The V and J genes are TRBV19 and TRBJ1-5; D unclear. This CDR3 is 16 amino acids long. Trimming took off 1 base at V and 0 bases at J, with 10 bases between the two ends. Germline V CDR1 and CDR2: LNHDA, SQIVND (reference sequence).

J is TRBJ1-2 and V is TRBV6-5; no reliable D call. This CDR3 is built from 15 residues. CDR1 and CDR2 from the germline V gene are MNHEY and SVGAGI. Trimming shortened V by 2 bases and J by 4 bases, and 14 bases separated the two germline ends. This chain's CDR3 is CASSYPTGAFYGYTF. Here the CDR3 DNA reads TGTGCCAGCAGTTACCCGACGGGAGCCTTCTATGGCTACACCTTC.

This chain uses TRBV20-1 with TRBJ2-5; D not certain. The CDR3 runs to 11 residues. From germline, CDR1 is DFQATT and CDR2 SNEGSKA (reference sequence). V was cut by 6 bases and J by 5 bases, with 10 bases left in between. This chain's CDR3 is CSADEWETQYF. The CDR3 DNA is TGCAGTGCGGACGAATGGGAGACCCAGTACTTC.

The V call is TRBV2, the J call TRBJ1-5; D unresolved. This CDR3 comprises 16 residues. In germline, CDR1 is SNHLY, CDR2 FYNNEI. V lost 2 bases to trimming and J lost 4 bases, with 15 bases between them. CDR3 DNA: TGTGCCAGCAGTGAATCGGGCTGGTTTCAGAATCAGCCCCAGCATTTT. It is translated as CASSESGWFQNQPQHF. The whole variable domain, remainder taken from reference TRBV2 and TRBJ1-5, is EPEVTQTPSHQVTQMGQEVILRCVPISNHLYFYWYRQILGQKVEFLVSFYNNEISEKSEIFDDQFSVERPDGSNFTLKIRSTKLEDSAMYFCASSESGWFQNQPQHFGDGTRLSIL.

This chain joins TRBV7-9 and TRBJ2-3; D not resolved. Trimming took 5 bases from V and 3 from J, leaving 9 bases between them. Germline lookup yields CDR1 SEHNR and CDR2 FQNEAQ (reference sequence). The CDR3 covers 13 residues. CDR3 region: CASSRQSTDTQYF. In DNA form, the CDR3 reads TGTGCCAGCAGCCGTCAAAGTACAGATACGCAGTATTTT. The full variable domain, completed using reference TRBV7-9 and TRBJ2-3, is DTGVSQNPRHKITKRGQNVTFRCDPISEHNRLYWYRQTLGQGPEFLTYFQNEAQLEKSRLLSDRFSAERPKGSFSTLEIQRTEQGDSAMYLCASSRQSTDTQYFGPGTRLTVL.

This clone has just one count. V usage is TRBV28 and J usage is TRBJ2-7; maybe TRBD2 (7 bases). Germline CDR1 MDHEN, CDR2 SYDVKM. Trimming shortened V by 6 bases and J by 4 bases, and 25 bases separated the two germline ends. This CDR3 is 17 amino acids long. The CDR3 loop is CASSPYPSGGSLYEQYF. CDR3 sequence (DNA): TGTGCCAGCAGCCCCTACCCTTCGGGGGGCAGTTTGTACGAGCAGTACTTC.

The chain combines TRBV30 with TRBJ1-3; D remains unclear. Per the germline V gene, CDR1 is GTSNPN and CDR2 is SVGIG (reference sequence). This CDR3 region has 13 residues. V lost 3 bases, J lost 0 bases, and 6 bases lay in between. Here the CDR3 DNA reads TGTGCCTGGAGCGCATACTCTGGAAACACCATATATTTT. Amino acid sequence: CAWSAYSGNTIYF.

The chain is built from TRBV6-5 and TRBJ1-2; perhaps TRBD1 as D (6 bases). This CDR3 is built from 11 residues. Germline CDR1 is MNHEY and CDR2 is SVGAGI. Trimming left V 5 bases short and J 8 bases short, with 9 bases between. The CDR3 here is CASSGDKGYTF. The CDR3 DNA is TGTGCCAGCAGTGGGGACAAAGGCTACACCTTC.

The rearrangement joins TRBV18 to TRBJ2-7, with 11 bases that match TRBD2. Trimming at V came to 3 bases and at J to 3 bases, leaving 4 bases not matched to a gene. Germline CDR1 is KGHSH and CDR2 is LQKENI. The CDR3 extends over 15 amino acids. This CDR3 reads CASSPGTSGFYEQYF. CDR3 DNA: TGTGCCAGCTCACCTGGGACTAGCGGTTTCTACGAGCAGTACTTC.

This clone was seen just once. V usage is TRBV27 and J usage is TRBJ1-6, with 8 bases aligning to TRBD1. After removal of 6 bases from V and 7 bases from J, the junction contained 5 bases not matched to a gene. CDR1 is MNHEY and CDR2 is SMNVEV in the germline V gene (reference sequence). CDR3 size: 14 residues. The CDR3 spells CASRKDRENSPLHF. The CDR3 bases are TGTGCCAGCAGGAAGGACAGGGAAAATTCACCCCTCCACTTT.

This chain connects TRBV5-1 to TRBJ2-1; D remains unclear. Germline loops: CDR1 SGHRS, CDR2 YFSETQ. V dropped 3 bases and J dropped 15 bases, with 19 bases sitting between them. This CDR3 contains 13 residues. The CDR3 sequence is CASSSVGPLSTFF. CDR3 bases: TGCGCCAGCAGCTCCGTCGGTCCTCTTTCAACGTTCTTC.

The genes are TRBV7-2 and TRBJ2-1; D possibly corresponds to TRBD1 (5 bases). CDR1 SGHTA and CDR2 FQGNSA come from the germline V gene. CDR3 length: 17 amino acids. With 2 bases removed from V and 2 bases from J, the gap between germline ends came to 16 bases. The CDR3 loop is CASSLRRLGLAYNEQFF. The CDR3 DNA reads TGTGCCAGCAGCTTAAGAAGGCTGGGGCTAGCCTACAATGAGCAGTTCTTC.

This chain joins TRBV6-6 and TRBJ1-1; 10 bases fit TRBD1. Germline V CDR1 and CDR2: MNHNY, SVGAGI (reference sequence). The CDR3 has 15 residues. The J segment lost 1 base and the V segment lost 8 bases, leaving 7 bases of the junction unmatched. The CDR3 loop reads CASDGQGERNTEAFF. The CDR3 nucleotides read TGTGCCAGCGACGGACAGGGGGAGAGGAACACTGAAGCTTTCTTT.

The J gene is TRBJ2-2, the V gene TRBV18; D possibly corresponds to TRBD1 (5 bases). The CDR3 runs 15 residues. Germline CDR1 and CDR2: KGHSH and LQKENI. V lost 2 bases, J lost 5 bases, and 12 bases lay in between. CDR3 in DNA: TGTGCCAGCTCACCAGCAGGGCTGCGGACCGGGGAGCTGTTTTTT. This sequence encodes CASSPAGLRTGELFF.

This chain connects TRBV9 to TRBJ2-1, with D perhaps assigned TRBD1 or TRBD2 (5 bases each). Trimming stripped 4 bases from V and 5 bases from J, with 13 bases between. The CDR3 totals 14 residues. Per the germline V gene, CDR1 is SGDLS and CDR2 is YYNGEE. In DNA form, the CDR3 reads TGTGCCAGCAGCACGAGGGGTAGCGACAATGAGCAGTTCTTC. It codes for CASSTRGSDNEQFF.